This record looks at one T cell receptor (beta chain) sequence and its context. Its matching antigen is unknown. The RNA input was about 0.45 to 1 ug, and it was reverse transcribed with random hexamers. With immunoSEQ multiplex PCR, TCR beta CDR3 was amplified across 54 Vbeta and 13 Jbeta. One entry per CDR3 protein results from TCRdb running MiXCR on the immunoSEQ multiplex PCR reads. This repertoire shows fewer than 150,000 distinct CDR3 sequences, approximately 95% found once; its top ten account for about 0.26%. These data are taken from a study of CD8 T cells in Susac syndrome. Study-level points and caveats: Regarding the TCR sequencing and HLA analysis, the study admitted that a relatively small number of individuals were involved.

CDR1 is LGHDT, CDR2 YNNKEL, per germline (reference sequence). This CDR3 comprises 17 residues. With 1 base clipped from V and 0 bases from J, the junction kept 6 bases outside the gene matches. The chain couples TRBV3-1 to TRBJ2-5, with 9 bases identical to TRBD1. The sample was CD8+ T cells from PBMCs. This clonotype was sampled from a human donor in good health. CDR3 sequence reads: CASSQAGDREYQETQYF. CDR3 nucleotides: TGTGCCAGCAGCCAAGCGGGGGACAGGGAGTACCAAGAGACCCAGTACTTC.